This T cell receptor (beta chain) was found in a study of siplizumab effects on memory and regulatory T cells. Trimming shortened V by 6 bases and J by 2 bases, and 22 bases separated the two germline ends. This CDR3 comprises 18 residues. CDR1 is MDHEN, CDR2 SYDVKM, per germline. TCRdb keeps only in-frame clones here, not all; method: immunoSEQ multiplex PCR. The sample records about 50,000 clones, 95% to 97% being singletons. Sequencing used naive CD4+ T cells sorted from blood. The sequence was collected from a human donor in good health. V is TRBV28 and J is TRBJ2-2; D is possibly TRBD2 (5 bases). CDR3 sequence reads: CASSDPRRAGTNTGELFF. In DNA form, the CDR3 reads TGTGCCAGCAGCGATCCGCGGCGGGCGGGCACTAACACCGGGGAGCTGTTTTTT.